This T cell receptor beta chain comes out of a study of beta chain bispecific antibodies for T cell cancers. Study-level background: Surviving healthy donor T cells from leukemia-line and bispecific antibody cocultures were TRBV-sequenced for family depletion.

TCRdb independently ran MiXCR on the 5' RACE reads; one entry per CDR3 protein. The data contain about 20,000 distinct CDR3 sequences, around 2% of them singletons. Overall study findings and caveats: Anti-TRBV12 exposure, compared with anti-CD19, reduced the TRBV12-3 proportion of TRBV signal by about 99%. Most targeted TRBV signal came from the leukemia cell line cells, not normal T cells.

Unmatched junction bases numbered 7, after V lost 4 bases and J lost 1 base. The CDR3 has 15 residues. Per the germline V gene, CDR1 is SGHRS and CDR2 is YFSETQ. This clonotype was found many times. Its antigen is unidentified. T cells were expanded from blood mononuclear cells for about 3 days with anti-CD3 OKT3 or CD3/CD28 beads. Anti-TRBV12 bispecific coculture of Jurkat cells with normal T cells. Each coculture: approximately 5 x 10^4 target cells, approximately 5 x 10^4 normal T cells, bispecific antibody. The sample here was healthy donor T cells cultured with leukemia cells, taken from a culture containing a bispecific antibody targeting TCR Vbeta12. The genes are TRBV5-1 and TRBJ1-2, with 7 bases that match TRBD1. This TCR was sampled from a human donor in good health. Some clones in this sample may be carry-over from other donors' samples. The CDR3 nucleotides read TGCGCCAGCAGCCCTGGGACAGATCTTAACTATGGCTACACCTTC. It translates to CASSPGTDLNYGYTF.